A selection of T cell receptor beta chains follows, all from one sample in a study of blood T cell repertoires in COVID-19. TCRdb keeps only in-frame clones here, not all; method: immunoSEQ multiplex PCR. The sample includes some 200,000 clones, 75% to 90% of them seen just once. The sequencing input was peripheral blood. All receptors derive from a woman aged 35 to 49 with acute or convalescent COVID-19. CDR3s include the opening cysteine and the closing phenylalanine or tryptophan. Each record gives: clone size, CDR3 length, V gene, J gene, CDR3 protein. The size entry is marked missing in some rows and otherwise reads once, few, many or a size class.

size: NA; length: 13; V: TRBV29-1; J: TRBJ2-5; CDR3: CSVDGSSQETQYF
size: NA; length: 15; V: TRBV5-1; J: TRBJ2-3; CDR3: CASSLFSGSTDTQYF
size: NA; length: 13; V: TRBV11-2; J: TRBJ1-3; CDR3: CASRASSGNTIYF
size: NA; length: 13; V: TRBV5-1; J: TRBJ2-7; CDR3: CASGLGRSNEQYF
size: once; length: 14; V: TRBV4-2; J: TRBJ2-7; CDR3: CASSQGFPTYSQYF
size: NA; length: 16; V: TRBV9; J: TRBJ2-3; CDR3: CASSSELAGNTDTQYF
size: NA; length: 11; V: TRBV6-1; J: TRBJ1-5; CDR3: CASSERGPQHF
size: NA; length: 14; V: TRBV5-5; J: TRBJ2-7; CDR3: CASSLPPGLDEQYF
size: NA; length: 15; V: TRBV5-4; J: TRBJ2-7; CDR3: CASSSPGTGVHEQYF
size: NA; length: 14; V: TRBV9; J: TRBJ1-1; CDR3: CASSVQGAFAEAFF
size: NA; length: 14; V: TRBV9; J: TRBJ2-2; CDR3: CASSLFGGTGELFF
size: NA; length: 15; V: TRBV29-1; J: TRBJ1-1; CDR3: CSVGAGWGMNTEAFF
size: NA; length: 13; V: TRBV2; J: TRBJ2-7; CDR3: CATQDRDFYEQYF
size: NA; length: 18; V: TRBV15; J: TRBJ2-3; CDR3: CATSRGVAGGRDADTQYF
size: NA; length: 15; V: TRBV19; J: TRBJ1-6; CDR3: CASTEDRAYNSPLHF